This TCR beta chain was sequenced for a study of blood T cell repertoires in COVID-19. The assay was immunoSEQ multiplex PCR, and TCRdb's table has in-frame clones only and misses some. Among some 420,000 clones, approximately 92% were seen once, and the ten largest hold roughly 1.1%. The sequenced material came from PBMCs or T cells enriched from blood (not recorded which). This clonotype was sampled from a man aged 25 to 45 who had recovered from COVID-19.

The DNA for the CDR3 is TGTGCCAGCAGTAGAGAGAATAACTATGGCTACACCTTC. As protein: CASSRENNYGYTF. The V call is TRBV2, the J call TRBJ1-2; D is unclear. V gave up 5 bases and J gave up 1 base, with 8 bases separating them. In germline, CDR1 is SNHLY, CDR2 FYNNEI. This CDR3 contains 13 residues.